These 10 T cell receptor beta chains were sequenced from one sample in a study of chemoradiotherapy in HPV16-positive cancers. The data were produced by immunoSEQ multiplex PCR, yet TCRdb's version contains in-frame clones alone and is incomplete. Of about 35,000 clones in the sample, 92% are singletons; the top ten hold around 3.4%. Sample: blood, taken from a patient who underwent chemoradiotherapy. These TCRs come from a human donor with HPV-associated anogenital cancer.

The CDR3 spells CASSPPTGVYNEQFF. The CDR3 DNA reads as TGTGCCAGCTCACCACCTACAGGGGTCTACAATGAGCAGTTCTTC. The rearrangement links TRBV18 to TRBJ2-1, with 7 bases that match TRBD1. The CDR3 totals 15 residues. Germline V lookup: CDR1 KGHSH, CDR2 LQKENI. V shed 0 bases and J 3 bases; nucleotides not matched to a gene: 2.

This clone was observed once. The gene calls are TRBV6-5 and TRBJ2-7, with a tentative D call TRBD1 (6 bases). Germline V gene sequence: CDR1 MNHEY, CDR2 SVGAGI. Trimming pared 10 bases from V and 5 bases from J, leaving 12 bases between. The CDR3 is 11 amino acids. DNA of the CDR3: TGTGCCACCACAGGGTACGACGAGCAGTACTTC. It translates to CATTGYDEQYF.

The V call is TRBV2, the J call TRBJ1-2; perhaps TRBD1 as D (6 bases). The V end was cut by 5 bases, the J end by 6 bases, with 13 bases between. The V gene's germline CDR1 is SNHLY and CDR2 FYNNEI. The CDR3 contains 13 residues. The CDR3 nucleotides are TGTGCCAGCAGTTCACAGGGAAGTAATGGCTACACCTTC. This sequence encodes CASSSQGSNGYTF.

This clone has just a few counts. The V and J genes are TRBV20-1 and TRBJ1-2; D not certain. Germline V CDR1 and CDR2: DFQATT, SNEGSKA (reference sequence). V lost 5 bases and J 10 bases, leaving 5 bases between the germline ends. CDR3 size: 8 residues. Written as DNA, the CDR3 is TGCAGTGCTGAGGCCTACACCTTC. Protein: CSAEAYTF.

The chain links TRBV5-6 to TRBJ2-3; 7 bases align to TRBD2. This CDR3 has 16 amino acids. Trimming at V came to 0 bases and at J to 3 bases, leaving 7 bases not matched to a gene. Germline V gives CDR1 SGHDT, CDR2 YYEEEE. The CDR3 loop is CASSLGFRRGTDTQYF. DNA of the CDR3: TGTGCCAGCAGCTTGGGCTTTCGGCGGGGGACAGATACGCAGTATTTT.

This clone was picked up one time. The gene calls are TRBV30 and TRBJ1-1; TRBD1 aligns across 7 bases. Per germline, CDR1 GTSNPN and CDR2 SVGIG (reference sequence). Losses at the gene ends were 2 bases for V and 4 bases for J; bases not matched to a gene: 4. This CDR3 is 13 amino acids long. Written as DNA, the CDR3 is TGTGCCTGGAGTCAACAGGGGCCCACTGAAGCTTTCTTT. Protein: CAWSQQGPTEAFF.

This clone has only one observation. This rearrangement joins TRBV5-6 to TRBJ2-6, with D tentatively TRBD1 (5 bases). The V gene's germline CDR1 is SGHDT and CDR2 YYEEEE. The germline V and J ends were trimmed by 1 base and 0 bases, with 5 bases remaining between them. The CDR3 has 15 amino acids. CDR3 DNA sequence: TGTGCCAGCAGCTTGAGGGGCTCTGGGGCCAACGTCCTGACTTTC. It is translated as CASSLRGSGANVLTF.

The chain carries TRBV27 and TRBJ1-1; 7 nucleotides match TRBD1. Germline V gene sequence: CDR1 MNHEY, CDR2 SMNVEV (reference sequence). The V segment lost 2 bases and the J segment 4 bases; nucleotides outside the gene matches: 1. The CDR3 runs to 13 residues. CDR3: CASSLQGGTEAFF. The CDR3 DNA follows: TGTGCCAGCAGTTTACAGGGGGGCACTGAAGCTTTCTTT.

The rearrangement uses TRBV29-1 and TRBJ1-2; TRBD1 matches 7 bases. Germline V gene lookup returns CDR1 SQVTM and CDR2 ANQGSEA. CDR3 size: 12 residues. The ends lost 3 bases at V and 4 bases at J; junction bases unmatched: 2. CDR3 bases: TGCAGCGTTGAGCCAGGGGGCTATGGCTACACCTTC. Its protein is CSVEPGGYGYTF.

This rearrangement joins TRBV4-1 to TRBJ2-5; D is ambiguous. In germline, CDR1 is MGHRA, CDR2 YSYEKL. The CDR3 runs to 13 residues. Trimming took off 3 bases at V and 4 bases at J, with 9 bases between the two ends. CDR3 sequence reads: CASSQVEVETQYF. DNA for the CDR3: TGCGCCAGCAGCCAGGTTGAGGTAGAGACCCAGTACTTC.